There are many counts of the clone carrying this TCR beta chain. V was clipped by 0 bases and J by 10 bases, with 13 bases between them. The CDR3 runs to 13 residues. The germline V gene encodes CDR1 SGHDT and CDR2 YYEEEE. This sample is part of a study of beta chain features in type 1 diabetes. Study-level information: The number of sorted cells examined across all samples was approximately 110,000,000.

Expressed TCRB transcripts were sequenced, since all the RNA that had been isolated was reverse transcribed. Sequencing used immunoSEQ multiplex PCR; TCRdb keeps in-frame clones, though not all of them. Among nearly 350,000 clones, roughly 8% were seen once, and the ten largest hold roughly 0.44%. The chain couples TRBV5-6 to TRBJ1-1; D gene uncertain. The receptor was isolated from a woman younger than 35 in good health. The sample was central memory CD4+ T cells from blood. CDR3 in DNA: TGTGCCAGCAGCTTGGGAGTTGGCCGGTCAGCTTTCTTT. Encoded protein: CASSLGVGRSAFF.